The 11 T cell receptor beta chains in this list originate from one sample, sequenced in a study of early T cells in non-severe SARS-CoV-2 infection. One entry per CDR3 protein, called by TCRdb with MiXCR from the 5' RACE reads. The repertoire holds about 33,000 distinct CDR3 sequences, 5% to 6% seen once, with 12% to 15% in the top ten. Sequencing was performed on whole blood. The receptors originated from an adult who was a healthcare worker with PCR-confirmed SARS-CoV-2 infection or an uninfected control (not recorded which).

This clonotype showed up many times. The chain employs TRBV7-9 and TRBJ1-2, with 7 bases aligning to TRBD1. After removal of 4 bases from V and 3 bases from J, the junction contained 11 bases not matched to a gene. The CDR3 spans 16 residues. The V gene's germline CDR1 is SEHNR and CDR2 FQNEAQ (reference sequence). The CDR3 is CASSWDTGAPYYGYTF. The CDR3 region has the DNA TGTGCCAGCAGCTGGGATACAGGGGCGCCCTACTATGGCTACACCTTC.

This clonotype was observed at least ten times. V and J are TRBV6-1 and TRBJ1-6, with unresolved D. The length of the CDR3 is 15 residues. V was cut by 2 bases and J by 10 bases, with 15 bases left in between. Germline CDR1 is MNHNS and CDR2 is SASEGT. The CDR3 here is CASSEYGRSPSPLHF. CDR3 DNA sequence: TGTGCCAGCAGTGAATACGGCAGGTCTCCGTCACCCCTCCACTTT.

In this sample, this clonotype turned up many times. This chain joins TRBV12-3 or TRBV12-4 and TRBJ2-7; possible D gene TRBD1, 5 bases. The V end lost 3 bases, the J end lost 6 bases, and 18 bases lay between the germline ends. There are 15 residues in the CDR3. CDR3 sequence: CASSFVLGQGTEQYF. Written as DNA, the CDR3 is TGTGCCAGCAGTTTTGTTCTGGGGCAGGGCACCGAGCAGTACTTC.

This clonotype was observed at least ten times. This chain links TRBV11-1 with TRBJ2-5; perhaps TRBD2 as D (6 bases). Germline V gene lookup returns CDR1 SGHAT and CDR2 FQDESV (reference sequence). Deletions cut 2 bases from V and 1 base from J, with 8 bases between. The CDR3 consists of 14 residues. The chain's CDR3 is CASSLLGGQETQYF. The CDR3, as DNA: TGTGCCAGCAGCTTACTGGGGGGCCAAGAGACCCAGTACTTC.

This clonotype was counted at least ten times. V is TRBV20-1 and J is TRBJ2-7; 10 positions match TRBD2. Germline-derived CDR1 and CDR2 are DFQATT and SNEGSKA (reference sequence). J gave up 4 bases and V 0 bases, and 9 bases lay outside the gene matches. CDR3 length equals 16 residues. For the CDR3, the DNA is TGCAGTGCTAGAGATTTCGCTAGCGGGGGAGGATACGAGCAGTACTTC. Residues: CSARDFASGGGYEQYF.

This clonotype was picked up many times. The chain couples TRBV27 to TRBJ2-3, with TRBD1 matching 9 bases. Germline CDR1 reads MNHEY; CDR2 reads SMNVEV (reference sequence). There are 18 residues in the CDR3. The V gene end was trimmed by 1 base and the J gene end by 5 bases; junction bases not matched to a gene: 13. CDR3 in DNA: TGTGCCAGCAGTTTATTGGGCGAAACAGGGGGCATTGTAGATACGCAGTATTTT. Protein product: CASSLLGETGGIVDTQYF.

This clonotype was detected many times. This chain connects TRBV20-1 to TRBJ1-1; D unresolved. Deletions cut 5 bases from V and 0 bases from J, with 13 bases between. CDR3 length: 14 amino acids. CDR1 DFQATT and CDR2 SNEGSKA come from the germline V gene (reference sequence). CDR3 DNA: TGCAGTGCTGAGACCGGGAGTTTGAACACTGAAGCTTTCTTT. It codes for CSAETGSLNTEAFF.

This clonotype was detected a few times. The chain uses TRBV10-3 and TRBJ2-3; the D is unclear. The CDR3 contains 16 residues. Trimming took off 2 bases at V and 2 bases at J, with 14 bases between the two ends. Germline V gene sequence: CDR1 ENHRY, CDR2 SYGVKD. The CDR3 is CAISETKPGLTDTQYF. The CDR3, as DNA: TGTGCCATCAGTGAGACGAAGCCGGGCCTCACAGATACGCAGTATTTT.

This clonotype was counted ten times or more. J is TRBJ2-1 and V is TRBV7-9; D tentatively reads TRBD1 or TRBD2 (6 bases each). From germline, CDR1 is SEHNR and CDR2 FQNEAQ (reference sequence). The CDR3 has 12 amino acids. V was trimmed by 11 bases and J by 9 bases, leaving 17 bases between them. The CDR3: CAGGGFSVEQFF. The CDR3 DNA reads TGTGCCGGAGGGGGGTTTTCTGTTGAGCAGTTCTTC.

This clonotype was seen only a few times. The CDR3 loop reads CASSNTRLAQETQYF. The CDR3 DNA reads as TGTGCCAGCAGTAATACAAGACTAGCCCAAGAGACCCAGTACTTC. This chain connects TRBV2 to TRBJ2-5, with TRBD2 matching 7 bases. The ends lost 5 bases at V and 1 base at J; junction bases unmatched: 7. Germline V CDR1 and CDR2: SNHLY, FYNNEI. The CDR3 sequence is 15 residues long.

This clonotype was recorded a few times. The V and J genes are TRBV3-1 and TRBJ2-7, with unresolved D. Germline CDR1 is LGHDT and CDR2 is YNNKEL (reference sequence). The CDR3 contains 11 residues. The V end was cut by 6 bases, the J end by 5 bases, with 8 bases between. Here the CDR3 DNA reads TGTGCCAGCAGTCTCAACCACGAGCAGTACTTC. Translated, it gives CASSLNHEQYF.